The present T cell receptor (beta chain) was sequenced within a study of technical replicates of blood from several donors. The protocol was immunoSEQ multiplex PCR, while the TCRdb copy is restricted to in-frame clones and leaves out a portion. In the table there are about 75,000 clones, nearly 98% of which are singletons. The CDR3 runs 15 residues. Germline V gene lookup returns CDR1 WSHSY and CDR2 SAAADI. J lost 1 base, V lost 6 bases, and 5 bases had no gene match. The sequencing sample was made of T cells isolated from PBMCs. The origin of this receptor is a human donor in good health. V usage is TRBV10-2 and J usage is TRBJ1-5; TRBD1 agrees at 8 bases. CDR3 region: CASRQGTGSNQPQHF. The CDR3 DNA reads TGCGCCAGCAGGCAAGGGACAGGCAGCAATCAGCCCCAGCATTTT.